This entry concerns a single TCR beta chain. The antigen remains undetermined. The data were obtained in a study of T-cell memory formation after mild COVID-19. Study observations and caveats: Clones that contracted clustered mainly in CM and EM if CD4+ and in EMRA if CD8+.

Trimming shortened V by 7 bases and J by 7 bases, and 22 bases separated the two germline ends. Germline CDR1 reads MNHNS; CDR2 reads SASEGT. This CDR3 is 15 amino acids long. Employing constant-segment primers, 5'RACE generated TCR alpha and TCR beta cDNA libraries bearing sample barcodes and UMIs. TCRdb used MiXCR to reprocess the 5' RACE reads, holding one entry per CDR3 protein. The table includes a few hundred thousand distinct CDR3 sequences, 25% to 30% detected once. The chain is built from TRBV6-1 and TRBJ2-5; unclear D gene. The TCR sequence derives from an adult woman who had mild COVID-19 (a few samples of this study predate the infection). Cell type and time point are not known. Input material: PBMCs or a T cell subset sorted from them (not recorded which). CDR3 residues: CASKPGLGTVRTQYF. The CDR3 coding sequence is TGTGCCAGCAAACCTGGTCTAGGTACTGTGCGGACCCAGTACTTC.